This TCR beta chain appears in the sequencing data of a study of PD-1 blockade in classical Hodgkin lymphoma. Study details: Patients in the cohort were put on intravenous nivolumab, 3 mg/kg every 2 weeks. General study points: Lower baseline TCR diversity was reported for newly diagnosed patients than for healthy donors. The causes of the repertoire differences, possibly disease activity or prior therapy, remain undefined. Significantly greater TCR diversity emerged by C4D1 in CD4+ cells but not CD8+ cells.

The count of this clone is one. Its antigen is as yet unknown. TCRdb keeps only in-frame clones here, not all; method: immunoSEQ multiplex PCR. The data contain 110,000 or so clones, around 89% of them singletons. The J segment lost 5 bases and the V segment lost 0 bases, leaving 4 bases of the junction unmatched. Germline V lookup: CDR1 SGHRS, CDR2 YFSETQ. The CDR3 loop spans 14 amino acids. Autologous stem cell transplantation was followed by relapse in every patient, and brentuximab vedotin exposure varied. V usage is TRBV5-1 and J usage is TRBJ1-1, with 7 bases aligning to TRBD1. The sequenced sample was peripheral blood mononuclear cells (PBMCs), obtained before the second cycle of nivolumab. The TCR was taken from a human donor with classical Hodgkin lymphoma. The CDR3, as DNA: TGCGCCAGCAGCTTGGGGCAGGGGGTAACTGAAGCTTTCTTT. Residues: CASSLGQGVTEAFF.